A selection of T cell receptor beta chains follows, all from one sample in a study of blood T cell repertoires in COVID-19. Sequencing was performed with immunoSEQ multiplex PCR; in TCRdb, only in-frame clones are kept and a portion is missing. The table records approximately 140,000 clones, approximately 90% of them present only once. Sequencing used peripheral blood. The source of these receptors is a man aged 45-65 years with active or convalescent COVID-19. CDR3s include the opening cysteine and the closing phenylalanine or tryptophan. A D gene is named only where the DNA matches it firmly. Size values are once, few and many counts, or a class for expanded clones, and some rows have none.

>.|TRBV7-2|.|TRBJ2-6
CASSRQTGPGANVLTF
TGTGCCAGCAGTCGACAAACAGGGCCCGGGGCCAACGTCCTGACTTTC
>.|TRBV19|.|TRBJ2-3
CASSTITDTQYF
TGTGCCAGTAGTACAATCACAGATACGCAGTATTTT
>.|TRBV19|TRBD1|TRBJ1-6
CASSLRTGSDSPLHF
TGTGCCAGTAGTTTACGGACAGGGAGCGATTCACCCCTCCACTTT
>.|TRBV20-1|.|TRBJ2-1
CSASFFLGASYNEQFF
TGCAGTGCTAGTTTCTTTCTCGGAGCCTCCTACAATGAGCAGTTCTTC
>.|TRBV4-2|.|TRBJ1-4
CASSPGNQGEKLFF
TGTGCCAGCAGCCCAGGCAACCAGGGTGAAAAACTGTTTTTT
>.|TRBV4-3|TRBD2|TRBJ2-1
CASSQDPPRTSGGANNEQFF
TGCGCCAGCAGCCAAGACCCCCCGAGAACTAGCGGGGGGGCAAACAATGAGCAGTTCTTC
>.|TRBV5-6|.|TRBJ2-1
CASSSRRGYNEQFF
TGTGCCAGCAGCTCACGGCGGGGTTACAATGAGCAGTTCTTC
>.|TRBV24-1|TRBD1|TRBJ1-6
CATSAGTGQSSYNSPLHF
TGTGCCACCAGTGCCGGGACAGGGCAGAGCTCCTATAATTCACCCCTCCACTTT
>.|TRBV9|TRBD1|TRBJ2-1
CASSVAGQPLWSEQFF
TGTGCCAGCAGCGTAGCGGGACAGCCCCTCTGGAGCGAGCAGTTCTTC
>.|TRBV30|TRBD1|TRBJ1-5
CAWSADRGANQPQHF
TGTGCCTGGAGTGCGGACAGGGGAGCCAATCAGCCCCAGCATTTT
>.|TRBV27|TRBD1|TRBJ1-6
CASTREVRDSNSPLHF
TGTGCCAGCACCAGAGAGGTACGGGACAGTAATTCACCCCTCCACTTT
>.|TRBV5-1|TRBD1|TRBJ2-5
CASSWGTAQETQYF
TGCGCCAGCAGCTGGGGGACAGCGCAAGAGACCCAGTACTTC
>few|TRBV29-1|TRBD2|TRBJ2-1
CSAGGGMVNEQFF
TGCAGCGCCGGGGGGGGAATGGTCAATGAGCAGTTCTTC
>.|TRBV5-4|.|TRBJ1-1
CASSPRGGNTEAFF
TGTGCCAGCAGCCCCCGGGGAGGGAACACTGAAGCTTTCTTT
>.|TRBV10-3|.|TRBJ1-5
CAISESPRGAYSNQPQHF
TGTGCCATCAGTGAGTCCCCCCGTGGGGCCTATAGCAATCAGCCCCAGCATTTT
>once|TRBV11-2|TRBD1|TRBJ2-7
CASSDRGVSYEQYF
TGTGCCAGTTCCGACAGGGGGGTCTCCTACGAGCAGTACTTC
>once|TRBV6-1|.|TRBJ2-2
CASTGHLNTGELFF
TGTGCCAGCACGGGACACCTGAACACCGGGGAGCTGTTTTTT
>.|TRBV28|TRBD1|TRBJ1-5
CASSPPQGVFQPQHF
TGTGCCAGCAGCCCCCCACAGGGGGTTTTTCAGCCCCAGCATTTT
>.|TRBV19|.|TRBJ1-1
CASTMGGAEAFF
TGTGCCAGTACTATGGGGGGGGCTGAAGCTTTCTTT
>.|TRBV12-3/TRBV12-4|.|TRBJ1-3
CASSFSGNTIYF
TGTGCCAGCAGTTTCTCCGGAAACACCATATATTTT
>.|TRBV3-1/TRBV3-2|.|TRBJ2-3
CASSQTGTSTDTQYF
TGTGCCAGCAGCCAAACCGGGACTAGCACAGATACGCAGTATTTT
>.|TRBV5-1|.|TRBJ1-2
CASSLGQEMALPSSGYTF
TGCGCCAGCAGCTTGGGACAGGAAATGGCCCTTCCATCCTCCGGCTACACCTTC